This T cell receptor beta chain was retrieved from a study of T-cell memory formation after mild COVID-19. Study-wide results and caveats: CD4+ clones that contracted lay mainly in CM and EM; CD8+ ones lay in EMRA. The pre-infection memory compartment contained some responding clones, suggesting cross-reactive memory joined.

A note on this clonotype: The antigen remains undetermined.

The CDR3 has 15 amino acids. CDR1 is SGHVS, CDR2 FNYEAQ, per germline. V lost 5 bases and J lost 8; bases outside the gene matches: 10. Constant-segment-primed 5'RACE gave TCR alpha and TCR beta cDNA libraries with sample barcodes and UMIs. In TCRdb, the 5' RACE reads were re-called with MiXCR into one record per CDR3 protein. The sample lists 350,000 to 550,000 distinct CDR3 sequences, over 15% occurring once. This clonotype was sampled from a young man who had mild COVID-19 (a few samples of this study predate the infection). Cell type and time point are not known. V and J are TRBV7-6 and TRBJ2-1; TRBD2 matches 9 bases. Material: PBMCs or a T cell subset sorted from them (not recorded which). Here the CDR3 reads CASSHLRRGGHEQFF. The DNA for the CDR3 is TGTGCCAGCAGCCACCTAAGGCGGGGGGGCCATGAGCAGTTCTTC.